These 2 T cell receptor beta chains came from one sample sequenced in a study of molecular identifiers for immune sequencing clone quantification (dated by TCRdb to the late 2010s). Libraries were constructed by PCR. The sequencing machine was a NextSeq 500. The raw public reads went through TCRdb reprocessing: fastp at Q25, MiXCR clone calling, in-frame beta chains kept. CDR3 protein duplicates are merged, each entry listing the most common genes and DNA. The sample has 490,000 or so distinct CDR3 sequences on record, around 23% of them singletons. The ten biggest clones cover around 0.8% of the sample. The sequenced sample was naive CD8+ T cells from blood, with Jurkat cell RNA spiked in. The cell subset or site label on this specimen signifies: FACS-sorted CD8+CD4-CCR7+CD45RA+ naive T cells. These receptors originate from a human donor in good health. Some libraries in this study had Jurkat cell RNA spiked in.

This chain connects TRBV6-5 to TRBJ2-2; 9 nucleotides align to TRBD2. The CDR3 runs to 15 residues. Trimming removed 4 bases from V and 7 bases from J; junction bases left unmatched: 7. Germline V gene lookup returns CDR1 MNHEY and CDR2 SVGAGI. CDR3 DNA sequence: TGTGCCAGCAGTTCAGCTAGCGGGATATACGGGGAGCTGTTTTTT. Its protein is CASSSASGIYGELFF.

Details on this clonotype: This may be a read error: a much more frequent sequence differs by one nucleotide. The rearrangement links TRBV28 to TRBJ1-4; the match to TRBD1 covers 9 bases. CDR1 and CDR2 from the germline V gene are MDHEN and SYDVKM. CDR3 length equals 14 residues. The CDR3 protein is CASSPTGGTERLFF. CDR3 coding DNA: TGTGCCAGCAGTCCGACAGGGGGTACCGAAAGACTGTTTTTT.